This TCR beta chain was retrieved from a study of shared clonotypes between healthy human individuals. General study results and limits: Several donors held 5% to 5.5% of naive CD4 clonotypes in common. Against clonotypes common to all four donors, non-shared ones had lower generation probabilities.

As regards this clone: Antigen unknown.

Each sorted subset replicate got 200 ng genomic DNA, roughly 27,000 genomes. Data came from immunoSEQ multiplex PCR; TCRdb stores just in-frame clones and leaves some out. The sample shows some 580,000 clones, roughly 97% of them seen only once. The CDR3 extends over 13 amino acids. Germline V gene data show CDR1 as SGHDT and CDR2 as YYEEEE. The germline V and J ends were trimmed by 2 bases and 1 base, with 6 bases remaining between them. The specimen sequenced was naive CD4+ T cells sorted from blood. Stated subset: CD45RA+ positively selected. The chain is built from TRBV5-6 and TRBJ1-1, with D unresolved. This TCR was recovered from a woman aged 25 to 39 in good health. CDR3 sequence reads: CASSFDKNTEAFF. Here the CDR3 DNA reads TGTGCCAGCAGCTTCGACAAGAACACTGAAGCTTTCTTT. Supplemented by reference TRBV5-6 and TRBJ1-1, the full variable domain reads DAGVTQSPTHLIKTRGQQVTLRCSPKSGHDTVSWYQQALGQGPQFIFQYYEEEERQRGNFPDRFSGHQFPNYSSELNVNALLLGDSALYLCASSFDKNTEAFFGQGTRLTVV.